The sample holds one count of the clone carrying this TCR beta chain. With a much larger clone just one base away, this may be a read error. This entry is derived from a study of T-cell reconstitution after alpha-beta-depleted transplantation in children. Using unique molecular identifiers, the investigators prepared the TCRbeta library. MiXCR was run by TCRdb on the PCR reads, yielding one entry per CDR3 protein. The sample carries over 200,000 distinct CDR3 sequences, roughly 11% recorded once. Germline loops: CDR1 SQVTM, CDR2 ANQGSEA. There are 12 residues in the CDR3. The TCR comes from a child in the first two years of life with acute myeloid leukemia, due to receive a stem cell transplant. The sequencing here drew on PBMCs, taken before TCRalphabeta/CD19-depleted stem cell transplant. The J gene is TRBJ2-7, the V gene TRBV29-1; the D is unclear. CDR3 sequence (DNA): TGCAGCGCCGGTTCCTTCTCCTACGGGCAGTACTTC. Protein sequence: CSAGSFSYGQYF.